A selection of T cell receptor beta chains follows, all from one sample in a study of blood T cell repertoires in COVID-19. Sequenced by immunoSEQ multiplex PCR; TCRdb stores in-frame clones only, minus some. Among 45,000 to 55,000 clones listed, about 90% were seen once. The sample taken for sequencing was peripheral blood. The source of these receptors is a human donor in a cohort sampled during active COVID-19. Both conserved end residues are part of each CDR3. Fields, in order: clone size, J gene, D gene, V gene, CDR3 protein, CDR3 DNA. The D gene is left open where the match is weak. Not every row has a clone size; where given, it reads once, few, many or a size class.

NA | TRBJ1-1 | NA | TRBV5-6 | CASSSYLADTEAFF | TGTGCCAGCAGCTCCTATCTGGCGGACACTGAAGCTTTCTTT
NA | TRBJ1-6 | TRBD1 | TRBV7-2 | CASSSQGGDSPLHF | TGTGCCAGCAGCTCTCAGGGGGGAGATTCACCCCTCCACTTT
NA | TRBJ1-2 | NA | TRBV11-3 | CASSLSFTDNYGYTF | TGTGCCAGCAGCTTAAGTTTCACAGATAACTATGGCTACACCTTC
NA | TRBJ2-2 | NA | TRBV6-1 | CASSEAPSTTGELFF | TGTGCCAGCAGTGAAGCCCCTAGCACCACCGGGGAGCTGTTTTTT
NA | TRBJ2-7 | TRBD1 | TRBV6-5 | CASSSGQVTYEQYF | TGTGCCAGCAGCTCGGGACAGGTGACCTACGAGCAGTACTTC
NA | TRBJ2-5 | NA | TRBV6-2/TRBV6-3 | CASSTLGGTQYF | TGTGCCAGCAGTACCCTCGGAGGGACCCAGTACTTC
once | TRBJ2-2 | NA | TRBV25-1 | CASSNQRDTGELFF | TGTGCCAGCAGCAACCAACGGGACACCGGGGAGCTGTTTTTT
NA | TRBJ2-5 | TRBD2 | TRBV5-5 | CASSPTGTREETQYF | TGTGCCAGCAGCCCGACCGGGACTAGAGAAGAGACCCAGTACTTC
NA | TRBJ2-7 | NA | TRBV5-4 | CASSQQGISYEQYF | TGTGCCAGCAGCCAACAGGGAATCTCCTACGAGCAGTACTTC
NA | TRBJ1-2 | TRBD1 | TRBV19 | CASSKVDRNLDGYTF | TGTGCCAGTAGTAAGGTGGACAGGAATTTAGATGGCTACACCTTC
once | TRBJ2-1 | NA | TRBV5-4 | CASRPLGLTSGNEQFF | TGTGCCAGCAGGCCCCTTGGCCTGACTAGTGGGAATGAGCAGTTCTTC
NA | TRBJ1-5 | TRBD1 | TRBV4-2 | CASSHLIPGQGARDQPQHF | TGTGCCAGCAGCCACCTAATCCCGGGACAGGGGGCTAGGGATCAGCCCCAGCATTTT
NA | TRBJ2-3 | TRBD2 | TRBV27 | CASRPGLAGGVTDTQYF | TGTGCCAGCAGACCTGGACTAGCGGGGGGGGTCACAGATACGCAGTATTTT
NA | TRBJ1-2 | NA | TRBV6-6 | CASRPRQSNYGYTF | TGTGCCAGCAGACCCAGACAGTCTAACTATGGCTACACCTTC
NA | TRBJ1-5 | NA | TRBV6-5 | CASTTVPYQPQHF | TGTGCCAGCACGACTGTTCCTTATCAGCCCCAGCATTTT
once | TRBJ2-2 | NA | TRBV4-3 | CASSQVLGSSRELFF | TGCGCCAGCAGCCAGGTCCTGGGCAGCTCCAGGGAGCTGTTTTTT
NA | TRBJ2-3 | TRBD2 | TRBV19 | CASSMGREGRGDTQYF | TGTGCCAGTAGTATGGGGCGGGAGGGCCGTGGAGATACGCAGTATTTT
NA | TRBJ2-2 | TRBD1 | TRBV5-1 | CASSSTGQGANTGELFF | TGCGCCAGCAGCTCTACCGGGCAGGGGGCGAACACCGGGGAGCTGTTTTTT
few | TRBJ1-1 | NA | TRBV5-5 | CASSLGTGRTEAFF | TGTGCCAGCAGCTTGGGAACAGGGAGAACTGAAGCTTTCTTT
NA | TRBJ1-5 | TRBD1 | TRBV2 | CASTLTRTGDNQPQHF | TGTGCCAGCACCCTGACCCGGACAGGGGACAATCAGCCCCAGCATTTT
NA | TRBJ1-4 | TRBD1 | TRBV15 | CATSRGPTGEGDEKLFF | TGTGCCACCAGCAGAGGACCAACAGGGGAAGGGGATGAAAAACTGTTTTTT
NA | TRBJ2-7 | TRBD1 | TRBV6-5 | CASRTGDYEQYF | TGTGCCAGCAGGACAGGGGACTACGAGCAGTACTTC
NA | TRBJ1-5 | NA | TRBV5-4 | CASSIQGSGQPQHF | TGTGCCAGCAGCATACAGGGATCTGGGCAGCCCCAGCATTTT
NA | TRBJ2-3 | NA | TRBV11-3 | CASSLVRTDTQYF | TGTGCCAGCAGCTTAGTCCGGACAGATACGCAGTATTTT
NA | TRBJ1-2 | NA | TRBV5-8 | CASSLWATFNYGYTF | TGTGCCAGCAGCTTGTGGGCAACGTTTAACTATGGCTACACCTTC
NA | TRBJ2-7 | TRBD1 | TRBV7-2 | CASSLGGGQGFGQYF | TGTGCCAGCAGCTTAGGAGGAGGACAGGGTTTCGGGCAGTACTTC
few | TRBJ2-3 | TRBD2 | TRBV30 | CAWSVGTSGMGDTQYF | TGTGCCTGGAGTGTCGGGACTAGCGGGATGGGAGATACGCAGTATTTT
once | TRBJ2-2 | NA | TRBV6-5 | CAAGIYTGELFF | TGTGCCGCCGGGATATACACCGGGGAGCTGTTTTTT
NA | TRBJ1-2 | TRBD1 | TRBV11-2 | CASSLGQENGYTF | TGTGCCAGCAGCCTCGGACAGGAGAATGGCTACACCTTC
NA | TRBJ2-5 | NA | TRBV7-2 | CASSPGLARQETQYF | TGTGCCAGCAGCCCGGGGTTAGCGAGGCAAGAGACCCAGTACTTC
NA | TRBJ1-4 | NA | TRBV11-1 | CASSLTRDTVNEKLFF | TGTGCCAGCAGCTTAACCCGGGACACCGTAAATGAAAAACTGTTTTTT
NA | TRBJ2-7 | NA | TRBV5-1 | CASSLTTGSYEQYF | TGCGCCAGCAGCCTTACAACGGGGTCCTACGAGCAGTACTTC
once | TRBJ1-2 | TRBD1 | TRBV28 | CASSSPGTGGAGYTF | TGTGCCAGCAGTTCTCCCGGGACAGGGGGCGCGGGCTACACCTTC
NA | TRBJ1-1 | NA | TRBV4-3 | CASSQSWGGQQIMNTEAFF | TGCGCCAGCAGCCAAAGCTGGGGTGGACAGCAGATCATGAACACTGAAGCTTTCTTT
NA | TRBJ2-2 | TRBD2 | TRBV12-5 | CASGLVHGNSGRLANTGELFF | TGTGCTAGTGGTTTGGTACATGGTAATAGCGGGAGATTGGCGAACACCGGGGAGCTGTTTTTT
few | TRBJ2-1 | NA | TRBV4-1 | CASSQDRIGGPGYNEQFF | TGCGCCAGCAGCCAAGACCGTATCGGCGGGCCCGGCTACAATGAGCAGTTCTTC
NA | TRBJ2-7 | NA | TRBV7-8 | CASSLVYSSYEQYF | TGTGCCAGCAGCTTAGTTTACTCCTCCTACGAGCAGTACTTC
NA | TRBJ2-3 | NA | TRBV4-2 | CASSARDQPNTQYF | TGTGCCAGCAGCGCGCGGGACCAACCAAATACGCAGTATTTT
NA | TRBJ2-3 | NA | TRBV7-7 | CASSPNARTQYF | TGTGCTAGCAGCCCCAACGCGCGAACGCAGTATTTT
once | TRBJ1-2 | TRBD1 | TRBV14 | CASSQDLGTGLNYGYTF | TGTGCCAGCAGCCAAGATCTTGGGACAGGGCTTAACTATGGCTACACCTTC
NA | TRBJ2-4 | TRBD1 | TRBV28 | CASSLATGRAKNIQYF | TGTGCCAGCAGTTTAGCGACAGGGAGAGCCAAAAACATTCAGTACTTC
few | TRBJ2-7 | TRBD2 | TRBV5-6 | CASSYGLAYEQYF | TGTGCCAGCAGCTATGGACTAGCCTACGAGCAGTACTTC
NA | TRBJ1-1 | NA | TRBV7-9 | CASSLGGQRMGAFF | TGTGCCAGCAGCTTAGGAGGACAGCGGATGGGAGCTTTCTTT
NA | TRBJ1-5 | TRBD1 | TRBV18 | CASSQGQDNQPQHF | TGTGCCAGCTCCCAAGGACAGGACAATCAGCCCCAGCATTTT
NA | TRBJ2-3 | NA | TRBV7-8 | CASSQDEVAGTDTQYF | TGTGCCAGCAGCCAAGACGAGGTTGCGGGCACAGATACGCAGTATTTT
NA | TRBJ2-1 | TRBD2 | TRBV5-4 | CASSPKTSGGGNEQFF | TGTGCCAGCAGCCCGAAGACTAGCGGGGGCGGCAATGAGCAGTTCTTC
NA | TRBJ1-2 | NA | TRBV15 | CATRFQGTNYGYTF | TGTGCCACACGATTTCAGGGGACAAACTATGGCTACACCTTC
NA | TRBJ2-3 | NA | TRBV24-1 | CATSEEKRADTQYF | TGTGCCACCAGTGAAGAGAAGCGAGCAGATACGCAGTATTTT
few | TRBJ2-5 | TRBD2 | TRBV14 | CASSVGFGSGQETQYF | TGTGCCAGCAGCGTCGGCTTTGGTAGCGGGCAAGAGACCCAGTACTTC